The TCR beta chain under discussion was sequenced for a study of T-cell memory formation after mild COVID-19. Findings and caveats of the study: Clones contracting across day 15 to 85 had a balanced CD4/CD8 profile; later expanding clones leaned CD4+. The finding that pre-infection memory included some responding clones suggested that cross-reactive memory joined.

Germline trimming cut 0 bases from V and 7 bases from J; bases unmatched to any gene: 11. The CDR3 is 17 amino acids. Germline values: CDR1 KGHSH, CDR2 LQKENI. TCRdb re-called the 5' RACE reads with MiXCR, one entry per CDR3 protein. The sample lists more than 300,000 distinct CDR3 sequences; 12% to 15% were seen once. The table lists this clonotype with a few counts. Its target is unknown. This chain links TRBV18 with TRBJ2-1, with TRBD2 matching over 8 bases. The source material was PBMCs or a T cell subset sorted from them (not recorded which). The sequence derives from a man aged 18-30 years who had mild COVID-19 (a few samples of this study predate the infection). Cell type and time point are not known. CDR3 protein: CASSPPAPGGARNEQFF. CDR3 nucleotides: TGTGCCAGCTCACCACCTGCCCCGGGGGGGGCTAGGAATGAGCAGTTCTTC.